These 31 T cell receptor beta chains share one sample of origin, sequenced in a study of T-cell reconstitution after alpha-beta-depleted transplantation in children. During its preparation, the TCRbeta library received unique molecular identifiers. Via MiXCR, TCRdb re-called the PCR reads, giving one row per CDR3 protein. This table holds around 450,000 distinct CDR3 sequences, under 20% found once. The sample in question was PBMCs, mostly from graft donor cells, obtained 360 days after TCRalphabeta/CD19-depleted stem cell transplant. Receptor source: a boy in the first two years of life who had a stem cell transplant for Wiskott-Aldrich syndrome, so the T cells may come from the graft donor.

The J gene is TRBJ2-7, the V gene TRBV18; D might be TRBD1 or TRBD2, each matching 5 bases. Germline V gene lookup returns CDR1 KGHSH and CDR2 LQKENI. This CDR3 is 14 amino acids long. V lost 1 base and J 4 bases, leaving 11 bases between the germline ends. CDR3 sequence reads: CASSPRAAGYEQYF. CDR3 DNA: TGTGCCAGCTCACCACGAGCGGCAGGGTACGAGCAGTACTTC.

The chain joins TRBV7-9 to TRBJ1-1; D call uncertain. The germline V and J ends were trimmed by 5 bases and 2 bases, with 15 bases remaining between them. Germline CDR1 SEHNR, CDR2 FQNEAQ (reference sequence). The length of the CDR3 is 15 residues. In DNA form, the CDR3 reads TGTGCCAGCAGCCTGCGGGATATAATAAACACTGAAGCTTTCTTT. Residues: CASSLRDIINTEAFF.

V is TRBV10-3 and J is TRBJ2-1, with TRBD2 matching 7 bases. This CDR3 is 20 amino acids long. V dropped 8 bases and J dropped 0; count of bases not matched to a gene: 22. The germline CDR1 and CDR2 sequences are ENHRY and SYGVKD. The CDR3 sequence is CAIWGCRAGVLSSSYNEQFF. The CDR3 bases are TGTGCCATCTGGGGTTGTAGGGCGGGAGTCCTTTCAAGCTCCTACAATGAGCAGTTCTTC.

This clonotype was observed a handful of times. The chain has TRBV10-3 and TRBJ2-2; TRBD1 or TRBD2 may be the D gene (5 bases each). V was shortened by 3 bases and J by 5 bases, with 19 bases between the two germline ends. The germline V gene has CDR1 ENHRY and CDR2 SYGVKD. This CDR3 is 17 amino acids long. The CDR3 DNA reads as TGTGCCATCAGTGACCCGGGGTCCAACAGGAGGACCGGGGAGCTGTTTTTT. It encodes CAISDPGSNRRTGELFF.

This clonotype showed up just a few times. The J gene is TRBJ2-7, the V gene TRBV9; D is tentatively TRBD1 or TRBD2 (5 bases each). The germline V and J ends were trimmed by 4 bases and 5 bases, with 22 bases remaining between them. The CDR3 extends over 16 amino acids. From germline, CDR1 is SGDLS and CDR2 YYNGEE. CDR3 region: CASSPGRSGSWDEQYF. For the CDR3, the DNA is TGTGCCAGCAGCCCGGGACGGAGTGGGAGCTGGGACGAGCAGTACTTC.

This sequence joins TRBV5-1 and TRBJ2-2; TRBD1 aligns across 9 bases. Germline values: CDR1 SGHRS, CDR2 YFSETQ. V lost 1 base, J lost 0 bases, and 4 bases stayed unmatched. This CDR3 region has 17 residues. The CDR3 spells CASSLTWTGANTGELFF. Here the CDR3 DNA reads TGCGCCAGCAGCTTGACCTGGACAGGGGCGAACACCGGGGAGCTGTTTTTT.

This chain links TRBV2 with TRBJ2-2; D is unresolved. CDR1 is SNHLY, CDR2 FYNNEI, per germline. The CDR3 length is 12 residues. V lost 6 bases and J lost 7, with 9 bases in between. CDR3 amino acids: CASRGWSGELFF. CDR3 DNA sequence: TGTGCCAGCAGGGGTTGGAGCGGGGAGCTGTTTTTT.

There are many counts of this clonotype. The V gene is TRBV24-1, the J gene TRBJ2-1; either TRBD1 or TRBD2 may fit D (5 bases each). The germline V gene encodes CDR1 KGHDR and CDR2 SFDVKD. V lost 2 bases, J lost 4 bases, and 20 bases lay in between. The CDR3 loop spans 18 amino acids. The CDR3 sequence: CATSDSFAGTYTYNEQFF. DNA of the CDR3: TGTGCCACCAGTGATTCCTTTGCCGGGACGTATACTTACAATGAGCAGTTCTTC.

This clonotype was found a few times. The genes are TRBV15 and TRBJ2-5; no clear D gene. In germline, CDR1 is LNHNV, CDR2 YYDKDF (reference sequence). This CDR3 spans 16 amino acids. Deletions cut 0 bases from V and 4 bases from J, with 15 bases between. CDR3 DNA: TGTGCCACCAGCAGAGATACCCCTCCGGGTGCAGAGACCCAGTACTTC. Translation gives CATSRDTPPGAETQYF.

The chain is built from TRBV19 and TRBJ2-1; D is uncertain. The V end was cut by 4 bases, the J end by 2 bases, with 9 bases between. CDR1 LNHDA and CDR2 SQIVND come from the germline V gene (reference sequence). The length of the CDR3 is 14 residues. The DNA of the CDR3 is TGTGCCAGTAGTAGCCGAGAAACCTACAATGAGCAGTTCTTC. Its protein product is CASSSRETYNEQFF.

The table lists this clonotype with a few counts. The CDR3 coding sequence is TGCAGTGCTAGGGCTTCCCTCACAGATACGCAGTATTTT. This codes for CSARASLTDTQYF. The chain has TRBV20-1 and TRBJ2-3; no clear D gene. The CDR3 is made up of 13 amino acids. Trimming took off 3 bases at V and 2 bases at J, with 9 bases between the two ends. Germline values: CDR1 DFQATT, CDR2 SNEGSKA (reference sequence).

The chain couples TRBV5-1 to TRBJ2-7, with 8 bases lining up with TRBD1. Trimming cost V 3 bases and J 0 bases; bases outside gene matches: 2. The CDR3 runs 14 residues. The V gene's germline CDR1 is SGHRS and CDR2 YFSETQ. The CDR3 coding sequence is TGCGCCAGCAGCTCACAGGGGGGCTCCTACGAGCAGTACTTC. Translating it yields CASSSQGGSYEQYF.

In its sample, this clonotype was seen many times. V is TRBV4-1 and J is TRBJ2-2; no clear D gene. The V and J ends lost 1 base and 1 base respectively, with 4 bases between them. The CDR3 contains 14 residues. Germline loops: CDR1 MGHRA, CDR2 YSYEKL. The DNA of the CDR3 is TGCGCCAGCAGCCAAGTTCGGAACACCGGGGAGCTGTTTTTT. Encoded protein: CASSQVRNTGELFF.

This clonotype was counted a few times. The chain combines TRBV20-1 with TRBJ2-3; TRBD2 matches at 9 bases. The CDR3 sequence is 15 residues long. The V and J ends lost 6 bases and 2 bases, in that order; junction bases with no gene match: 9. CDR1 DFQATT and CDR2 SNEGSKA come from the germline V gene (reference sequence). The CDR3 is CSALLAGKVTDTQYF. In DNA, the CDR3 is TGCAGTGCCCTACTAGCGGGCAAAGTCACAGATACGCAGTATTTT.

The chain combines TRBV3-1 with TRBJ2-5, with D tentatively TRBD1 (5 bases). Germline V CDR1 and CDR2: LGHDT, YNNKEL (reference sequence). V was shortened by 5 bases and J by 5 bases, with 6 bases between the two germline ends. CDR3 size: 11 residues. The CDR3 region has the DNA TGTGCCAGCAGCACAGGCGAGACCCAGTACTTC. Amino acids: CASSTGETQYF.

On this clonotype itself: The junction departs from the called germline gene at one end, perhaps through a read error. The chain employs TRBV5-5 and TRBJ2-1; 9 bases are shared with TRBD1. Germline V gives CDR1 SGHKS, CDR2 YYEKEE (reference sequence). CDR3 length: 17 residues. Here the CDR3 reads CANSLAYWDREDNEQFF. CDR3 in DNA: TGTGCCAACAGCTTGGCCTACTGGGACAGGGAAGATAATGAGCAGTTCTTC.

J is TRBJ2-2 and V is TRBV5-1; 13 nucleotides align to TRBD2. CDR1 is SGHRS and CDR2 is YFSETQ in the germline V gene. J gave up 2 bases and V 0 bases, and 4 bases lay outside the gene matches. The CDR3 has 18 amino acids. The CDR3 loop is CASSLVTSGRTNTGELFF. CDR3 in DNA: TGCGCCAGCAGCTTGGTGACTAGCGGGAGGACTAACACCGGGGAGCTGTTTTTT.

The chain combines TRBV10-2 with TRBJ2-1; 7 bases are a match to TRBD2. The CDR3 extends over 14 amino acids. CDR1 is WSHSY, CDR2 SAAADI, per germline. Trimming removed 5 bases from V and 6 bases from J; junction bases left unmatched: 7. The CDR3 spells CASSSLRELNEQFF. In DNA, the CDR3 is TGCGCCAGCAGTTCTCTGCGGGAGCTCAATGAGCAGTTCTTC.

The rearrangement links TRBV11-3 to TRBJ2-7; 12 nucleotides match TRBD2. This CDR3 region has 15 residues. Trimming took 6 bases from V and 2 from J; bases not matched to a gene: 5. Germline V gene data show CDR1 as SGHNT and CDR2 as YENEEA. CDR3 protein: CASRRLAGETYEQYF. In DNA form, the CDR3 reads TGTGCCAGCAGGAGACTAGCGGGAGAGACCTACGAGCAGTACTTC.

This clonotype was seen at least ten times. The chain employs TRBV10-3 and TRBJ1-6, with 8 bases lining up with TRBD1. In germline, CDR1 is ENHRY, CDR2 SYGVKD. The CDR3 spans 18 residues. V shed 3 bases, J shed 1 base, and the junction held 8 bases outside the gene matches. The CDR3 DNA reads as TGTGCCATCAGTGAATCTAACAGGGGGAGGTCCTATAATTCACCCCTCCACTTT. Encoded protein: CAISESNRGRSYNSPLHF.

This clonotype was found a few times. The CDR3 region is CASSYRTGVNEAFF. As DNA, the CDR3 is TGTGCCAGCAGTTACCGGACAGGGGTCAATGAAGCTTTCTTT. The J gene is TRBJ1-1, the V gene TRBV6-5; 9 bases map to TRBD1. This CDR3 is built from 14 residues. Germline-derived CDR1 and CDR2 are MNHEY and SVGAGI. The V segment lost 2 bases and the J segment 7 bases; nucleotides outside the gene matches: 5.

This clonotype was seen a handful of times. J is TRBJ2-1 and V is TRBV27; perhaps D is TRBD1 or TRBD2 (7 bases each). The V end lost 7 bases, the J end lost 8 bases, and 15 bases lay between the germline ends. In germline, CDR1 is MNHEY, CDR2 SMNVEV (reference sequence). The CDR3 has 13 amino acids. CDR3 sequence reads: CASKAGGRDEQFF. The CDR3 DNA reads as TGTGCCAGCAAGGCAGGGGGGAGGGATGAGCAGTTCTTC.

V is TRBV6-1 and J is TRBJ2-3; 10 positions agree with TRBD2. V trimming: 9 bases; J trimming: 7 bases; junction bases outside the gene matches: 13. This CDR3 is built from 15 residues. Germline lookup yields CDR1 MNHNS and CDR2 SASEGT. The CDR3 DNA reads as TGTGCCAGTTGGGGGAGGCTAGCGGGAGAAAATACGCAGTATTTT. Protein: CASWGRLAGENTQYF.

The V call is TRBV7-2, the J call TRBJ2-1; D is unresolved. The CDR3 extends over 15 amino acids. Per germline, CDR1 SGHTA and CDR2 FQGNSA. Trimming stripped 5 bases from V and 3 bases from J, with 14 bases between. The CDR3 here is CASSRRQGFYNEQFF. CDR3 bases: TGTGCCAGCAGCCGCCGACAAGGATTCTACAATGAGCAGTTCTTC.

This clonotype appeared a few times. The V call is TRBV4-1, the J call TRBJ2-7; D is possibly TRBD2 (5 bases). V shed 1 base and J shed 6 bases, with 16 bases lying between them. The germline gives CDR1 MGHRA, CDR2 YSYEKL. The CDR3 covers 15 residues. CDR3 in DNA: TGCGCCAGCAGCCAAGGTCTAGCAAGGAGCCGCGAGCAGTACTTC. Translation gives CASSQGLARSREQYF.

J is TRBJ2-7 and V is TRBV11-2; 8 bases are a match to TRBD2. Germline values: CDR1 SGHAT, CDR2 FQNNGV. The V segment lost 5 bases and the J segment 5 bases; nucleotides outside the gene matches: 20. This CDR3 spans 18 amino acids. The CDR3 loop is CASSMGLVGGPVRHEQYF. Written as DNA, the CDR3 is TGTGCCAGCAGCATGGGACTAGTGGGAGGGCCTGTTCGTCACGAGCAGTACTTC.

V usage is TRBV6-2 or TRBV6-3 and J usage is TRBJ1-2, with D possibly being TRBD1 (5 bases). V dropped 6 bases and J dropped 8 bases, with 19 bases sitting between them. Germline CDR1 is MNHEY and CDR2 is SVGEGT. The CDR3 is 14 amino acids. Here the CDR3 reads CASRATGETYGYTF. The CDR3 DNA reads TGTGCCAGCAGGGCCACGGGGGAAACGTACGGCTACACCTTC.

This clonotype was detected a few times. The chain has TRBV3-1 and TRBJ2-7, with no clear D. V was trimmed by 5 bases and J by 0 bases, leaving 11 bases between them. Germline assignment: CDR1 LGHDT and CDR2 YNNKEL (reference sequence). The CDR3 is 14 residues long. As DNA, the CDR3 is TGTGCCAGCAGCTCGGGTGGAGCCTCCTACGAGCAGTACTTC. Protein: CASSSGGASYEQYF.

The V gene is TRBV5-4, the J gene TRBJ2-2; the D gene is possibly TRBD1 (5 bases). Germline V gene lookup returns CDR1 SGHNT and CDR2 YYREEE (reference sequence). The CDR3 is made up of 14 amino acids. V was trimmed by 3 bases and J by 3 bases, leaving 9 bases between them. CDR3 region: CASSWGYYTGELFF. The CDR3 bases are TGTGCCAGCAGCTGGGGCTATTACACCGGGGAGCTGTTTTTT.

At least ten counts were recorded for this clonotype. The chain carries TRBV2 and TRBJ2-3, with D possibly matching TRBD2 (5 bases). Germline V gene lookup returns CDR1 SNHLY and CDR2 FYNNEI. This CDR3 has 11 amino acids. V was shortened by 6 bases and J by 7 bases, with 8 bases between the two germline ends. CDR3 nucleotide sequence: TGTGCCAGCAGGGGAGAGTATACGCAGTATTTT. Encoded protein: CASRGEYTQYF. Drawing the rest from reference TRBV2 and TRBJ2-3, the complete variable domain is EPEVTQTPSHQVTQMGQEVILRCVPISNHLYFYWYRQILGQKVEFLVSFYNNEISEKSEIFDDQFSVERPDGSNFTLKIRSTKLEDSAMYFCASRGEYTQYFGPGTRLTVL.

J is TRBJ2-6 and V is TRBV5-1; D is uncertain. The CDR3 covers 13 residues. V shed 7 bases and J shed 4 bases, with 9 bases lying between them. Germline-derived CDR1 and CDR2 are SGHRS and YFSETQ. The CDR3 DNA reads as TGCGCCAGCCGCCCTGGAGGGGCCAACGTCCTGACTTTC. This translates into CASRPGGANVLTF.